This entry lists 15 T cell receptor beta chains sequenced from one sample in a study of T cells expressing NK-cell markers. With the 5' RACE reads reprocessed, TCRdb shows one record per CDR3 protein and no DNA. The sample spans more than 400,000 distinct CDR3 sequences; the ten largest clones claim 6% to 8%. Source material: blood T cells: a sorted CD56 or NKG2C T cell subset, CD4+ or CD8+ T cells, or bulk PBMC T cells (not recorded which). All receptors derive from a woman aged 18 to 69 in good health.

The rearrangement joins TRBV28 to TRBJ2-7. This CDR3 region has 14 residues. Germline CDR1 and CDR2: MDHEN and SYDVKM. This CDR3 is CASSTQTGPYEQYF.

The rearrangement joins TRBV19 to TRBJ2-5. This CDR3 contains 13 residues. Germline assignment: CDR1 LNHDA and CDR2 SQIVND (reference sequence). The CDR3 region is CASSRSRAETQYF. Full variable domain (rest looked up from reference TRBV19 and TRBJ2-5): DGGITQSPKYLFRKEGQNVTLSCEQNLNHDAMYWYRQDPGQGLRLIYYSQIVNDFQKGDIAEGYSVSREKKESFPLTVTSAQKNPTAFYLCASSRSRAETQYFGPGTRLLVL.

The CDR3 here is CASSETSGRGHNEQFF. The J gene is TRBJ2-1, the V gene TRBV6-4; TCRdb's D gene call, TRBD2, goes unchecked for lack of DNA. CDR1 and CDR2 (germline): MRHNA, SNTAGT. This CDR3 region has 16 residues.

The V gene is TRBV4-1, the J gene TRBJ2-5; TCRdb's D gene call, TRBD1, goes unchecked for lack of DNA. Looked up from germline, CDR1 is MGHRA and CDR2 is YSYEKL. This CDR3 contains 17 residues. CDR3 loop: CASSQAGGTILQETQYF.

The rearrangement uses TRBV4-3 and TRBJ2-1; TCRdb's D gene call, TRBD1, goes unchecked for lack of DNA. This CDR3 is 18 amino acids long. Germline CDR1 LGHNA, CDR2 YSLEER. CDR3 sequence: CASSQVGGSGGSYNEQFF.

V usage is TRBV9 and J usage is TRBJ2-7. Germline V gene data show CDR1 as SGDLS and CDR2 as YYNGEE. CDR3 length: 15 amino acids. CDR3: CASSDGVEPVSEQYF.

The V and J genes are TRBV25-1 and TRBJ2-1; the D gene TCRdb calls, TRBD1, cannot be checked with no DNA. The CDR3 is 16 residues long. CDR1 and CDR2 from the germline V gene are MGHDK and SYGVNS. CDR3 loop: CASSEAGGISYNEQFF.

This sequence joins TRBV6-1 and TRBJ2-2. CDR3 length: 15 amino acids. Germline CDR1 is MNHNS and CDR2 is SASEGT. The CDR3 protein is CASSRAGLRTGELFF.

The J gene is TRBJ2-5, the V gene TRBV7-8. CDR3 length: 13 residues. CDR1 is SGHVS, CDR2 FQNEAQ, per germline. The CDR3 region is CASSSFFQETQYF.

This CDR3 is CASSSAGGSPLHF. The chain uses TRBV12-3 or TRBV12-4 and TRBJ1-6. The CDR3 has 13 amino acids.

J is TRBJ2-2 and V is TRBV10-1; checking the TCRdb D call of TRBD1 is not possible without DNA. Germline values: CDR1 WNHNN, CDR2 SYGVQD (reference sequence). The CDR3 is 14 residues long. CDR3 sequence reads: CASRAGGNTGELFF.

The chain combines TRBV2 with TRBJ2-1; without DNA, the TCRdb call of TRBD1 cannot be checked. The CDR3 runs to 12 residues. CDR1 SNHLY and CDR2 FYNNEI come from the germline V gene. The CDR3 loop is CASTPTGQILFF.

This rearrangement joins TRBV25-1 to TRBJ2-5. The CDR3 length is 14 residues. CDR1 is MGHDK and CDR2 is SYGVNS in the germline V gene. Here the CDR3 reads CASSEAGNQETQYF.

This chain uses TRBV12-3 or TRBV12-4 with TRBJ1-2; TCRdb's assignment of TRBD1 cannot be checked, as there is no DNA. The CDR3 extends over 13 amino acids. This CDR3 is CASSPQVNYGYTF.

V and J are TRBV7-9 and TRBJ2-7; TCRdb gives TRBD1 as the D gene, but with no DNA this cannot be confirmed. CDR3 length: 15 amino acids. CDR1 and CDR2 from the germline V gene are SEHNR and FQNEAQ (reference sequence). This CDR3 reads CASSLIPSDTYEQYF.